This TCR beta chain comes out of a study of yellow fever vaccine responses in identical twins. Study conclusions and caveats: Reports say the vaccine T cell response in twins looked partly convergent and partly personalized.

J gave up 2 bases and V 4 bases, and 9 bases lay outside the gene matches. This CDR3 has 17 residues. As concerns this clonotype: Its antigen is still unknown.

TCRdb re-analysed the RT-PCR reads in MiXCR, keeping a single row per CDR3 protein. This table holds 30,000 to 40,000 distinct CDR3 sequences, 50% to 75% found once. The chain carries TRBV23-1 and TRBJ1-5; 9 nucleotides align to TRBD1. TRBV23-1 is treated as an ORF (open reading frame) with a function not yet certain. This receptor was identified in a woman between 18 and 29 years old who received the yellow fever vaccine. Sequencing used T cells from blood (PBMCs), unsorted or a sorted subset (not recorded which), obtained before or after yellow fever vaccination (not recorded which). The CDR3 DNA reads TGCGCCAGCAGTCTGGGACAGGGTATATCGGGCAATCAGCCCCAGCATTTT. Amino acid sequence: CASSLGQGISGNQPQHF.